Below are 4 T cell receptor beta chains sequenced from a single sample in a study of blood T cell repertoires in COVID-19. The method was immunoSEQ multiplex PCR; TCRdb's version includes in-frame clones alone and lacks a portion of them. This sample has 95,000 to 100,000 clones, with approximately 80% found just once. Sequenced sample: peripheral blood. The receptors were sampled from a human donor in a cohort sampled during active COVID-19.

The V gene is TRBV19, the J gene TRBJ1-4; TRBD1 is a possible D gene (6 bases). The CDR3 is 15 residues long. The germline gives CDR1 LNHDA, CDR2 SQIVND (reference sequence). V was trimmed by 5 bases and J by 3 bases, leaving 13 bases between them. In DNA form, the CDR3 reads TGTGCCAGTAGTGCTCTACAGGGATCTAATGAAAAACTGTTTTTT. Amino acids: CASSALQGSNEKLFF.

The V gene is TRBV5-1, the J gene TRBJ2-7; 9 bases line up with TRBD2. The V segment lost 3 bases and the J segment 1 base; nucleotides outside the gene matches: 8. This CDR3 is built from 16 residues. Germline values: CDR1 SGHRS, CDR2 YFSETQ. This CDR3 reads CASSYGLREGSYEQYF. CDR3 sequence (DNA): TGCGCCAGCAGCTACGGGTTGCGGGAGGGTTCCTACGAGCAGTACTTC.

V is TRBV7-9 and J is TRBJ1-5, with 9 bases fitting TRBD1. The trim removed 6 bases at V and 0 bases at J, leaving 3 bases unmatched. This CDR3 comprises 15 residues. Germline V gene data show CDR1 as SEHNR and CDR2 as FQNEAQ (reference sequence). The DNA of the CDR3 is TGTGCCAGCAGAAGGACAGGGGATAGCAATCAGCCCCAGCATTTT. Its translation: CASRRTGDSNQPQHF.

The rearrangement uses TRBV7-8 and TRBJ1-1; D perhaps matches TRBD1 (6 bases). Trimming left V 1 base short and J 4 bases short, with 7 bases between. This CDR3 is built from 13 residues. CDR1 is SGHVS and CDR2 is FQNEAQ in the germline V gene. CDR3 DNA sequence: TGTGCCAGCAGCTTAGACAGGGTCACTGAAGCTTTCTTT. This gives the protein CASSLDRVTEAFF.